This T cell receptor (beta chain) was retrieved from a study of CXCR3-negative and CXCR3-positive naive CD8 T cells. Overall study context: Every library held about 1.5 +/- 0.3 million TRB reads, and the total came to 130 million to 150 million.

A remark on this clonotype: Its antigen is not known.

Each TRB cDNA library was prepared by 5' RACE (with UMI labels). Reanalyzing the 5' RACE reads, TCRdb keeps one entry per CDR3 protein, without DNA. The sample totals 46,000 or so distinct CDR3 sequences. This CDR3 is built from 14 residues. Germline lookup yields CDR1 SQVTM and CDR2 ANQGSEA. The naive CD8+ gate required CD45RO-CCR7+CD27+CD95- phenotype. Study results and caveats: CXCR3-negative naive cells had less hydrophobic TRB CDR3s than did CXCR3-positive naive cells.

Specimen: naive CXCR3- CD8+ T cells from blood. Subset indicated: CD45RO-CCR7+CD27+CD95- naive CD8+ T cells lacking CXCR3 (TNR3-). The chain combines TRBV29-1 with TRBJ2-1. This receptor was obtained from a human donor in good health. Some clones in this sample may be carry-over from other donors' samples. The CDR3 sequence: CSVEDLGTSNEQFF.